The clone carrying this T cell receptor beta chain appeared a few times. Its antigen remains unidentified. These data belong to a study of cytomegalovirus exposure and HLA in healthy donors. Overall study findings and caveats: HLA alleles showed associations with 16,951 TCR beta sequences in a later analysis, at a 0.05 false discovery rate.

A multiplex PCR was run with 60 Vbeta primers and 13 Jbeta primers. This table comes from immunoSEQ multiplex PCR, and its TCRdb copy is limited to in-frame clones, with some not included. The table records roughly 73,000 clones, 75% of them present only once. There are 14 residues in the CDR3. Trimming cost V 4 bases and J 7 bases, with 16 bases left between them. Per germline, CDR1 MNHNY and CDR2 SVGAGI (reference sequence). This TCR was sampled from a man aged 70 or older in good health and CMV-seronegative. The chain carries TRBV6-6 and TRBJ1-2; D possibly corresponds to TRBD1 (5 bases). Material for sequencing was PBMCs. CDR3 sequence: CASSSTGEVGGYTF. Here the CDR3 DNA reads TGTGCCAGCAGTTCCACGGGGGAAGTCGGTGGCTACACCTTC.